The clone carrying this TCR beta chain was counted only a few times. A single base separates this from a much larger clone, so it may be a read error. The use of a sample-barcoded 5' primer and a J-beta primer mix characterized a second PCR of about 6 to 11 cycles. TCRdb fed the 5' RACE reads into MiXCR, producing one record per CDR3 protein. The sample lists 800,000 to 950,000 distinct CDR3 sequences, about 28% occurring once. The V gene's germline CDR1 is ENHRY and CDR2 SYGVKD. The CDR3 runs to 19 residues. The data derive from a study of blood T cells in healthy people across ages. A further study also used this sample, focusing on T cells of mothers and their children.

The sequence came from a woman aged 40 to 55 in good health. J is TRBJ2-6 and V is TRBV10-3; 7 bases are shared with TRBD1. The specimen was blood. The CDR3 loop is CAISEVPPGQMTGTNVLTF. DNA for the CDR3: TGTGCCATCAGTGAGGTGCCTCCGGGACAGATGACTGGGACCAACGTCCTGACTTTC.